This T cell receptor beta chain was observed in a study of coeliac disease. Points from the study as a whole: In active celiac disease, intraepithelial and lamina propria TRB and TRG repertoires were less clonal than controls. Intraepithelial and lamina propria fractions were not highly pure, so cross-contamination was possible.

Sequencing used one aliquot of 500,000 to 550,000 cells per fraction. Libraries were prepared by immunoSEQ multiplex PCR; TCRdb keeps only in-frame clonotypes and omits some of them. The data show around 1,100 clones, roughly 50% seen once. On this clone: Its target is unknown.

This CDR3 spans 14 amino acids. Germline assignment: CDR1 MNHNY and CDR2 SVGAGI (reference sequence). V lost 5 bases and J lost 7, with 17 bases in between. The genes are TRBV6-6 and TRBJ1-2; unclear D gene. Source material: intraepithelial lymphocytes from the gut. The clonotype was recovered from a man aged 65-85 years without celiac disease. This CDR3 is CASSTSDTSRGYTF. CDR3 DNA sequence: TGTGCCAGCAGTACGTCAGACACGTCGCGTGGCTACACCTTC.